This section outlines one T cell receptor beta chain sequence together with its context. Its antigen is undetermined. The table came from immunoSEQ multiplex PCR; TCRdb's copy has only in-frame clones and leaves some out. The data show tens of thousands of clones, under 95% seen once. Trimming took 1 base from V and 11 from J, leaving 14 bases between them. The CDR3 runs to 13 residues. The germline V gene encodes CDR1 SGHTA and CDR2 FQGNSA. These data come from a study of T cell responses to AZD1222 COVID-19 vaccine. Study-wide findings and caveats: When two AZD1222 doses had been given, Spike-specific TCR breadth and depth rose. Baseline serostatus was positive in only six or seven AZD1222 recipients. Sampled repertoires all dated from after the peak T cell response.

The sample consisted of peripheral blood, taken on day 0 of MenACWY control vaccination. This clonotype was obtained from an adult in good health. The V and J genes are TRBV7-2 and TRBJ1-1; possible D gene TRBD1, 5 bases. CDR3 nucleotide sequence: TGTGCCAGCAGCTTAGGGTCAGGGAGGAACGCTTTCTTT. It codes for CASSLGSGRNAFF.